A selection of T cell receptor beta chains follows, all from one sample in a study of T-cell memory formation after mild COVID-19. MiXCR, applied by TCRdb to the 5' RACE reads, yields one record per CDR3 protein. The sample records hundreds of thousands of distinct CDR3 sequences, approximately 15% being singletons. Material: PBMCs or a T cell subset sorted from them (not recorded which). Every receptor here comes from a young man who had mild COVID-19 (a few samples of this study predate the infection). Cell type and time point are not known. CDR3s include the opening cysteine and the closing phenylalanine or tryptophan. Each record gives: CDR3 DNA, CDR3 protein, V gene, clone size, J gene, CDR3 length, D gene. The D gene is left open where the match is weak. Rows give clone size only sometimes, using once, few, many, or a class for an expanded clone.

TGTGCCAGCAGTTTCGGTCCCGGAGAGCAGTACTTC,CASSFGPGEQYF,TRBV12-3/TRBV12-4,-,TRBJ2-7,12,-
TGCGCCAGCAGCTTGGAGGACCCGGAAATCTATGGCTACACCTTC,CASSLEDPEIYGYTF,TRBV5-1,-,TRBJ1-2,15,-
TGCGCCAGCAGCCCGCGGGGCTACGCCTACGAGCAGTACTTC,CASSPRGYAYEQYF,TRBV5-1,many,TRBJ2-7,14,-
TGTGCCAGCAGTTTACCGGGGGAAGAGACCCAGTACTTC,CASSLPGEETQYF,TRBV12-3/TRBV12-4,few,TRBJ2-5,13,-
TGCGCCAGCAGTCCCGGCGGGGGGCCGGGGGAGACCCAGTACTTC,CASSPGGGPGETQYF,TRBV5-1,few,TRBJ2-5,15,TRBD2
TGTGCCAGCAGCCTCTATGGCACAGATACGCAGTATTTT,CASSLYGTDTQYF,TRBV7-3,medium-sized,TRBJ2-3,13,-
TGTGCCAGCAGTTCGGAGGGACTTGAATTCAATCAGCCCCAGCATTTT,CASSSEGLEFNQPQHF,TRBV28,-,TRBJ1-5,16,-
TGTGCCAGCAGTTTTACAGGGGGAGCTCAGCCCCAGCATTTT,CASSFTGGAQPQHF,TRBV6-2/TRBV6-3,few,TRBJ1-5,14,TRBD1
TGTGCCAGCAGCCGACAGCTGAATCAGCCCCAGCATTTT,CASSRQLNQPQHF,TRBV7-2,-,TRBJ1-5,13,-
TGTGCCACCAGCTGGGGACTAGCGGGGGGAGAGACCCAGTACTTC,CATSWGLAGGETQYF,TRBV15,-,TRBJ2-5,15,TRBD2
TGTGCCAGCAGTCCCGGTCGGTTGTCGCATTCACCCCTCCACTTT,CASSPGRLSHSPLHF,TRBV12-3/TRBV12-4,many,TRBJ1-6,15,-
TGTGCCAGCAGCTGGGGACTAGCGGGGGGGGCAGATACGCAGTATTTT,CASSWGLAGGADTQYF,TRBV11-2,few,TRBJ2-3,16,TRBD2
TGTGCCAGCAGCTTTGGGGAGGACACTGAAGCTTTCTTT,CASSFGEDTEAFF,TRBV5-4,-,TRBJ1-1,13,-
TGTGCCATCAGTGAGGCGGGCAGGGCCCCCAATGAGCAGTTCTTC,CAISEAGRAPNEQFF,TRBV10-3,many,TRBJ2-1,15,-
TGCGCCAGCAGCCAAGATGGGGGCTACAATGAGCAGTTCTTC,CASSQDGGYNEQFF,TRBV4-3,many,TRBJ2-1,14,-
TGTGCCAGCAGTTACAACAGGAAGGAGAACTATGGCTACACCTTC,CASSYNRKENYGYTF,TRBV6-5,-,TRBJ1-2,15,-
TGCAGTGCTAGAGGGACTAGCGGGGGGGCTACATGGAATACGCAGTATTTT,CSARGTSGGATWNTQYF,TRBV20-1,-,TRBJ2-3,17,TRBD2
TGCGCCAGCAGCCCGGACATGGGTGAGCAGTTCTTC,CASSPDMGEQFF,TRBV4-3,few,TRBJ2-1,12,-
TGTGCCAGCAGCTTGGGAGGAACAGGGTCCACAGATACGCAGTATTTT,CASSLGGTGSTDTQYF,TRBV7-9,-,TRBJ2-3,16,-
TGTGCCAGCAGACGGGGTGGGGCTACCCCATACAATGAGCAGTTCTTC,CASRRGGATPYNEQFF,TRBV12-3/TRBV12-4,-,TRBJ2-1,16,-